What follows is one TCR beta chain and its context. Its antigen remains unidentified. No much larger clone exists at a distance of one base, and base qualities are not known. The sample is drawn from a study of T cell changes during pregnancy in multiple sclerosis (dated by TCRdb to about 2019). A note on the overall study: The study looked at changes in the T cell repertoire across pregnancy in women with multiple sclerosis.

The receptor library was made with the immunoSEQ multiplex PCR assay. TCRdb stores this immuneACCESS table with in-frame sequences only. Part of the clones is absent; in the studies checked, under half of the shortfall reflects unresolved V genes, and no reason is known for the rest. Here the sample has tens of thousands of clones; about 92% occur a single time. The ten most abundant clones make up approximately 8.3% of the sample. V and J are truncated by 8 bases and 6 bases respectively, leaving an intervening sequence of 11 bases. The CDR3, from cysteine to phenylalanine, totals 11 residues. The only DNA kept is the CDR3, 33 bases in frame from the first base. Looking up the germline V gene yields CDR1 MNHEY and CDR2 SVGAGI.

The rearranged chain carries TRBV6-5 and TRBJ2-7, with no confidently assigned D gene. This specimen was CD8+ T cells from peripheral blood mononuclear cells, taken in the third trimester of pregnancy. The TCR comes from a female donor with multiple sclerosis, enrolled in a pregnancy study. The CDR3 sequence is CASSAGREQYF. The DNA sequence is as follows: TGTGCCAGCTCTGCCGGTCGCGAGCAGTACTTC.